The rows below give T cell receptor beta chains drawn from one sample of a study of T cells in Graves' hyperthyroidism and ophthalmopathy. TCRdb passed the multiplex PCR reads through MiXCR, listing each CDR3 protein once. The sample records roughly 710,000 distinct CDR3 sequences, 30% to 40% being singletons. Specimen: blood. Receptors were obtained from a woman aged 40 to 50 with Graves' hyperthyroidism. The CDR3 runs from the conserved cysteine through the conserved F or W. Each record gives: clone size, V gene, J gene, D gene, CDR3 length, CDR3 DNA, CDR3 protein. D genes are given only for firm matches. Size is omitted from some rows. Given values are once, few, many or a class for expanded clones.

abundance: many
v_gene: TRBV10-3
j_gene: TRBJ1-1
d_gene: TRBD1
len: 13
CDR3nt: TGTGCCATCAGTGAACCGCAGGGGGCTGAAGCTTTCTTT
CDR3aa: CAISEPQGAEAFF

abundance: .
v_gene: TRBV7-9
j_gene: TRBJ2-5
d_gene: TRBD1
len: 14
CDR3nt: TGTGCCAGCAGTTACCAGGGGGCCCGGGAGACCCAGTACTTC
CDR3aa: CASSYQGARETQYF

abundance: .
v_gene: TRBV12-3/TRBV12-4
j_gene: TRBJ1-1
d_gene: .
len: 14
CDR3nt: TGTGCCAGCAGCCAAGCGTGGGCGGCCACTGAAGCTTTCTTT
CDR3aa: CASSQAWAATEAFF

abundance: .
v_gene: TRBV10-3
j_gene: TRBJ2-5
d_gene: TRBD1
len: 10
CDR3nt: TGTGCCATCAGTAACAGGGGTCACTACTTC
CDR3aa: CAISNRGHYF

abundance: .
v_gene: TRBV6-6
j_gene: TRBJ2-7
d_gene: .
len: 15
CDR3nt: TGTGCCAGCAGTTACGCTAAGACAGGCTCCTACGAGCAGTACTTC
CDR3aa: CASSYAKTGSYEQYF

abundance: .
v_gene: TRBV7-2
j_gene: TRBJ2-3
d_gene: .
len: 17
CDR3nt: TGTGCCAGCAGCTTGGGTCTGTACCCGGGGCGCACAGATACGCAGTATTTT
CDR3aa: CASSLGLYPGRTDTQYF

abundance: .
v_gene: TRBV10-3
j_gene: TRBJ1-5
d_gene: TRBD1
len: 14
CDR3nt: TGTGCCATCAGTTTGGGACAGGGTTCGGAGCCCCAGCATTTT
CDR3aa: CAISLGQGSEPQHF

abundance: many
v_gene: TRBV7-2
j_gene: TRBJ2-7
d_gene: .
len: 14
CDR3nt: TGTGCCAGCAGCCTTGCCGCGATCTACTACGAGCAGTACTTC
CDR3aa: CASSLAAIYYEQYF

abundance: many
v_gene: TRBV20-1
j_gene: TRBJ1-2
d_gene: .
len: 11
CDR3nt: TGCAGTGCTAGACTACCCCTTGGATTCACCTTC
CDR3aa: CSARLPLGFTF

abundance: few
v_gene: TRBV6-2/TRBV6-3
j_gene: TRBJ1-6
d_gene: .
len: 13
CDR3nt: TGTGCCAGCAGTTATGGGGATAATTCACCCCTCCACTTT
CDR3aa: CASSYGDNSPLHF

abundance: many
v_gene: TRBV12-3/TRBV12-4
j_gene: TRBJ1-1
d_gene: .
len: 14
CDR3nt: TGTGCCAGCAGTCTCACTGGACAGAACACTGAAGCTTTCTTT
CDR3aa: CASSLTGQNTEAFF

abundance: .
v_gene: TRBV7-3
j_gene: TRBJ2-5
d_gene: .
len: 9
CDR3nt: TGTGCCAGCAGCTTAAACCAGTACTTC
CDR3aa: CASSLNQYF

abundance: few
v_gene: TRBV7-2
j_gene: TRBJ2-2
d_gene: TRBD2
len: 17
CDR3nt: TGTGCCAGCAGCTTAAGTAGCGGGGGGACCCACACCGGGGAGCTGTTTTTT
CDR3aa: CASSLSSGGTHTGELFF

abundance: .
v_gene: TRBV10-3
j_gene: TRBJ2-5
d_gene: .
len: 14
CDR3nt: TGTGCCACCGGTAAAACAGTTGGCCAAGAGACCCAGTACTTC
CDR3aa: CATGKTVGQETQYF

abundance: .
v_gene: TRBV15
j_gene: TRBJ1-1
d_gene: .
len: 14
CDR3nt: TGTGCCACCAGCGATGATCGGGGGAACACTGAAGCTTTCTTT
CDR3aa: CATSDDRGNTEAFF

abundance: few
v_gene: TRBV19
j_gene: TRBJ1-1
d_gene: .
len: 14
CDR3nt: TGTGCCAGTAGTAAAAGAGAGAAATACACTGAAGCTTTCTTT
CDR3aa: CASSKREKYTEAFF

abundance: few
v_gene: TRBV20-1
j_gene: TRBJ1-5
d_gene: .
len: 15
CDR3nt: TGCAGTGCTAGAGATCCTTGGGGGGCTCGGCAGCCCCAGCATTTT
CDR3aa: CSARDPWGARQPQHF

abundance: .
v_gene: TRBV3-1
j_gene: TRBJ2-5
d_gene: .
len: 14
CDR3nt: TGTGCCAGCAGCCAAGTTGGAGGGGCAGAGACCCAGTACTTC
CDR3aa: CASSQVGGAETQYF

abundance: few
v_gene: TRBV29-1
j_gene: TRBJ2-3
d_gene: .
len: 13
CDR3nt: TGCAGCGTCTCCGCGGCGACTGAGGATACGCAGTATTTT
CDR3aa: CSVSAATEDTQYF

abundance: many
v_gene: TRBV4-3
j_gene: TRBJ1-1
d_gene: .
len: 15
CDR3nt: TGCGCCAGCAGCCCGAGACACAGGGCGAACACTGAAGCTTTCTTT
CDR3aa: CASSPRHRANTEAFF

abundance: .
v_gene: TRBV14
j_gene: TRBJ2-2
d_gene: TRBD1
len: 18
CDR3nt: TGTGCCAGCAGCCTTCCCGGGACAGGGGGTTCGTTGAACGGGGAGCTGTTTTTT
CDR3aa: CASSLPGTGGSLNGELFF

abundance: .
v_gene: TRBV10-3
j_gene: TRBJ2-3
d_gene: .
len: 13
CDR3nt: TGTGCCATCAGTGAAGGGAGGCCAGATACGCAGTATTTT
CDR3aa: CAISEGRPDTQYF

abundance: .
v_gene: TRBV6-2/TRBV6-3
j_gene: TRBJ1-5
d_gene: .
len: 14
CDR3nt: TGTGCCAGCAGTTACCTGGTGGCCCGCGAGCCCCAGCATTTT
CDR3aa: CASSYLVAREPQHF

abundance: .
v_gene: TRBV7-9
j_gene: TRBJ2-7
d_gene: .
len: 14
CDR3nt: TGTGCCAGCAGCCCCTTTCCACTAACCTACGAGCAGTACTTC
CDR3aa: CASSPFPLTYEQYF

abundance: few
v_gene: TRBV6-5
j_gene: TRBJ1-1
d_gene: .
len: 15
CDR3nt: TGTGCCAGCAGCTTCGGCGGCGGTGGGGCGACTGAAGCTTTCTTT
CDR3aa: CASSFGGGGATEAFF

abundance: .
v_gene: TRBV4-3
j_gene: TRBJ1-3
d_gene: .
len: 13
CDR3nt: TGCGCCAGCAGCCAAGTGGGGGGAAACACCATATATTTT
CDR3aa: CASSQVGGNTIYF

abundance: .
v_gene: TRBV12-3/TRBV12-4
j_gene: TRBJ2-5
d_gene: .
len: 10
CDR3nt: TGTGCCAGCAGCCAGGCTCCCCAGTACTTC
CDR3aa: CASSQAPQYF

abundance: many
v_gene: TRBV29-1
j_gene: TRBJ1-4
d_gene: .
len: 10
CDR3nt: TGCAGCGGGGGGGATGAAAAACTGTTTTTT
CDR3aa: CSGGDEKLFF

abundance: .
v_gene: TRBV7-9
j_gene: TRBJ2-2
d_gene: .
len: 18
CDR3nt: TGTGCCAGCAGCCAAGATCTTGGGATAGCGGAGCGCCCCGGGGAGCTGTTTTTT
CDR3aa: CASSQDLGIAERPGELFF

abundance: few
v_gene: TRBV3-1
j_gene: TRBJ1-1
d_gene: .
len: 13
CDR3nt: TGTGCCAGCAGCCCCGGCGACCTCACTGAAGCTTTCTTT
CDR3aa: CASSPGDLTEAFF

abundance: .
v_gene: TRBV7-9
j_gene: TRBJ2-7
d_gene: TRBD1
len: 15
CDR3nt: TGTGCCAGCAGCCACCGGGACAGGGGTCAATTAGAGCAGTACTTC
CDR3aa: CASSHRDRGQLEQYF

abundance: .
v_gene: TRBV15
j_gene: TRBJ2-7
d_gene: .
len: 11
CDR3nt: TGTGCCACCAGCAGAACCAGGGGGCAGTACTTC
CDR3aa: CATSRTRGQYF

abundance: few
v_gene: TRBV29-1
j_gene: TRBJ2-2
d_gene: TRBD1
len: 16
CDR3nt: TGCAGCGTGGGGACAGGGCGAAACGCGAACACCGGGGAGCTGTTTTTT
CDR3aa: CSVGTGRNANTGELFF

abundance: .
v_gene: TRBV20-1
j_gene: TRBJ2-7
d_gene: TRBD2
len: 13
CDR3nt: TGCAGTGCTAGTATTAGCGGGACCTACGAGCAGTACTTC
CDR3aa: CSASISGTYEQYF

abundance: .
v_gene: TRBV13
j_gene: TRBJ1-2
d_gene: TRBD1
len: 15
CDR3nt: TGTGCCAGCAGCCGCGGACAGGTCTTTAACTATGGCTACACCTTC
CDR3aa: CASSRGQVFNYGYTF

abundance: many
v_gene: TRBV20-1
j_gene: TRBJ2-7
d_gene: .
len: 13
CDR3nt: TGCAGTGCTACACCCGTGACCTTCGGCTTAGAGTACTTC
CDR3aa: CSATPVTFGLEYF

abundance: .
v_gene: TRBV6-2/TRBV6-3
j_gene: TRBJ2-5
d_gene: TRBD2
len: 18
CDR3nt: TGTGCCAGCAGATTTGTAAGGGGAACTAGCGGGAACCAAGAGACCCAGTACTTC
CDR3aa: CASRFVRGTSGNQETQYF

abundance: many
v_gene: TRBV2
j_gene: TRBJ2-5
d_gene: TRBD1
len: 13
CDR3nt: TGTGCCAGCACTATCGACAGGGTAGAGACCCAGTACTTC
CDR3aa: CASTIDRVETQYF

abundance: .
v_gene: TRBV2
j_gene: TRBJ2-7
d_gene: .
len: 17
CDR3nt: TGTGCCAGCAGCCAAGACCTTTCCTTGGCCAGGTCCTACGAGCAGTACTTC
CDR3aa: CASSQDLSLARSYEQYF

abundance: .
v_gene: TRBV7-8
j_gene: TRBJ2-5
d_gene: TRBD1
len: 14
CDR3nt: TGTGCCAGCAGCTTACCCACAGGGGAAGAGACCCAGTACTTC
CDR3aa: CASSLPTGEETQYF

abundance: few
v_gene: TRBV19
j_gene: TRBJ2-6
d_gene: TRBD1
len: 18
CDR3nt: TGTGCCAGTAACTTTTGGGGTTACAGGGGTACCGGGGCCAACGTCCTGACTTTC
CDR3aa: CASNFWGYRGTGANVLTF

abundance: many
v_gene: TRBV4-3
j_gene: TRBJ1-5
d_gene: .
len: 13
CDR3nt: TGCGCCAGCAGCGAAGGTCGGCATCAGCCCCAGCATTTT
CDR3aa: CASSEGRHQPQHF

abundance: .
v_gene: TRBV6-5
j_gene: TRBJ2-5
d_gene: .
len: 16
CDR3nt: TGTGCCAGCAGTTACTCGATCCGAGCTCCCCAAGAGACCCAGTACTTC
CDR3aa: CASSYSIRAPQETQYF

abundance: .
v_gene: TRBV10-2
j_gene: TRBJ1-6
d_gene: .
len: 15
CDR3nt: TGCGCCAGCAGCTCCCCCGCCAGGTCCGGGTCACCCCTCCACTTT
CDR3aa: CASSSPARSGSPLHF

abundance: few
v_gene: TRBV28
j_gene: TRBJ1-2
d_gene: .
len: 12
CDR3nt: TGTGCCAGCGTACGGGAAAACTATGGCTACACCTTC
CDR3aa: CASVRENYGYTF

abundance: many
v_gene: TRBV2
j_gene: TRBJ2-7
d_gene: .
len: 13
CDR3nt: TGTGCCAGCAGTGAAAGGCCCACCGGGGAGCAGTACTTC
CDR3aa: CASSERPTGEQYF

abundance: .
v_gene: TRBV19
j_gene: TRBJ1-1
d_gene: TRBD1
len: 16
CDR3nt: TGTGCCAGTAGTATAGCATCCGGGACAGGGAGGTCTGAAGCTTTCTTT
CDR3aa: CASSIASGTGRSEAFF

abundance: few
v_gene: TRBV15
j_gene: TRBJ2-2
d_gene: TRBD1
len: 18
CDR3nt: TGTGCCACCAGCAGACGACAGGGGGCGCTTATCCCCACCGGGGAGCTGTTTTTT
CDR3aa: CATSRRQGALIPTGELFF

abundance: .
v_gene: TRBV19
j_gene: TRBJ2-1
d_gene: TRBD2
len: 14
CDR3nt: TGTGCCAGTAGTACCATAGCGGGAGGGAATGAGCAGTTCTTC
CDR3aa: CASSTIAGGNEQFF

abundance: .
v_gene: TRBV12-5
j_gene: TRBJ2-7
d_gene: TRBD1
len: 14
CDR3nt: TGTGCTAGTGGTTATTGGGACAGGTTCTACGAGCAGTACTTC
CDR3aa: CASGYWDRFYEQYF

abundance: .
v_gene: TRBV7-9
j_gene: TRBJ2-3
d_gene: .
len: 15
CDR3nt: TGTGCCAGCAGCCCCTCTGACAGAAACACAGATGCGCAGTATTTT
CDR3aa: CASSPSDRNTDAQYF

abundance: .
v_gene: TRBV4-1
j_gene: TRBJ1-5
d_gene: TRBD1
len: 16
CDR3nt: TGCGCCAGCAGCCAGGACAGGGCCCGCGGCAATCAGCCCCAGCATTTT
CDR3aa: CASSQDRARGNQPQHF

abundance: few
v_gene: TRBV20-1
j_gene: TRBJ1-4
d_gene: .
len: 16
CDR3nt: TGCAGTGCTAGAGATTTGTTAACACCATGGAATGAAAAACTGTTTTTT
CDR3aa: CSARDLLTPWNEKLFF

abundance: .
v_gene: TRBV10-3
j_gene: TRBJ2-2
d_gene: TRBD2
len: 14
CDR3nt: TGTGCCAGCGGGAGAGCGGGACACACCGGGGAGCTGTTTTTT
CDR3aa: CASGRAGHTGELFF

abundance: .
v_gene: TRBV20-1
j_gene: TRBJ2-5
d_gene: TRBD2
len: 16
CDR3nt: TGCAGTGCCGTCGACTCCCTAGCGGGGGTACAAGAGACCCAGTACTTC
CDR3aa: CSAVDSLAGVQETQYF